This TCR beta chain was obtained from a study of blood T cell repertoires in COVID-19. About the study: T cells, B-cell-depleted T cells, or PBMCs provided the cDNA or gDNA that served as material.

Per the original data handling: Amplification with reference gene primers provided the estimates of nucleated cell counts. Measured with immunoSEQ multiplex PCR; TCRdb has only the in-frame clones, and not every one. That table gives V, J and clone size, and the DNA gave D and trimming. Here the sample spans about 220,000 clones, 75% to 90% being singletons. The specimen sequenced was peripheral blood. This TCR derives from a man aged 25 to 40 who had recovered from COVID-19.

CDR3 protein: CASSESRAWYGYTF. The CDR3 DNA sequence: TGCGCCAGCAGTGAGTCGAGGGCTTGGTATGGCTACACCTTC. The chain joins TRBV10-1 to TRBJ1-2; D unresolved. This CDR3 is 14 amino acids long. The V and J ends lost 0 bases and 5 bases respectively, with 10 bases between them. CDR1 is WNHNN and CDR2 is SYGVQD in the germline V gene (reference sequence).